The 13 T cell receptor beta chains below come from one sample, sequenced in a study of blood T cells in healthy people across ages. Primers used in a second PCR of roughly 7 to 11 cycles were a sample-barcoded 5' primer and a J-beta primer mix. MiXCR, applied by TCRdb to the 5' RACE reads, yields one record per CDR3 protein. The repertoire includes approximately 730,000 distinct CDR3 sequences, roughly 43% of them detected once, and around 20% sits in the top ten. Sequencing input: blood. Receptors originate from an older woman in good health.

The V and J genes are TRBV20-1 and TRBJ2-1; TRBD2 matches at 16 bases. V lost 6 bases and J lost 1; bases outside the gene matches: 6. This CDR3 has 17 amino acids. The germline V gene has CDR1 DFQATT and CDR2 SNEGSKA (reference sequence). The CDR3 loop is CSAPGTSGGASYNEQFF. CDR3 DNA: TGCAGTGCCCCCGGGACTAGCGGGGGGGCATCCTACAATGAGCAGTTCTTC.

This clonotype was counted a few times. At one boundary the junction diverges from the germline segment, which might be a read error. The rearrangement joins TRBV5-1 to TRBJ1-5; D is uncertain. Germline lookup yields CDR1 SGHRS and CDR2 YFSETQ. The length of the CDR3 is 18 residues. The CDR3 reads CASTLPPGRRLGNQPQHF. The CDR3 nucleotides read TGCGCCAGCACCTTGCCTCCCGGACGGAGGCTGGGCAATCAGCCCCAGCATTTT.

The chain couples TRBV5-1 to TRBJ2-1; TRBD1 aligns across 8 bases. Per germline, CDR1 SGHRS and CDR2 YFSETQ. The V gene end was trimmed by 4 bases and the J gene end by 8 bases; junction bases not matched to a gene: 11. This CDR3 comprises 15 residues. CDR3 loop: CASSRGQGAPDEQFF. CDR3 nucleotide sequence: TGCGCCAGCAGCCGTGGGCAGGGGGCGCCGGATGAGCAGTTCTTC.

The sample holds a few counts of this clonotype. J is TRBJ2-6 and V is TRBV6-5, with D unclear. Germline V gene data show CDR1 as MNHEY and CDR2 as SVGAGI. The CDR3 spans 13 residues. CDR3 loop: CERAASGANVLTF. Written as DNA, the CDR3 is TGTGAACGGGCAGCCTCTGGGGCCAACGTCCTGACTTTC.

The chain employs TRBV15 and TRBJ2-1, with 8 bases lining up with TRBD1. Near its end, the DNA agrees better with TRBJ2-7, so the J call may be wrong. The CDR3 runs to 15 residues. CDR1 is LNHNV, CDR2 YYDKDF, per germline (reference sequence). Here the CDR3 reads CATRTGDREYNEQYF. The CDR3, as DNA: TGTGCCACCAGGACAGGGGACCGGGAATACAATGAGCAGTACTTC.

The chain couples TRBV7-9 to TRBJ2-1; perhaps TRBD2 as D (6 bases). Germline V CDR1 and CDR2: SEHNR, FQNEAQ (reference sequence). V was pared by 0 bases and J by 4 bases, with 13 bases between. This CDR3 is built from 16 residues. In DNA form, the CDR3 reads TGTGCCAGCAGCTTAGCGCAGAGCGGAGGGTACAATGAGCAGTTCTTC. Residues: CASSLAQSGGYNEQFF.

The rearrangement links TRBV12-3 or TRBV12-4 to TRBJ2-6, with a tentative D call TRBD1 (5 bases). The ends were cut back, 5 bases at V and 0 bases at J, with 17 bases in the middle. CDR3 length equals 18 residues. The chain's CDR3 is CASSITGWQSSGANVLTF. In DNA, the CDR3 is TGTGCCAGCAGTATTACAGGTTGGCAAAGCTCTGGGGCCAACGTCCTGACTTTC.

This clonotype was seen more than once but under ten times. The chain carries TRBV12-3 or TRBV12-4 and TRBJ2-7; 10 positions agree with TRBD1. The ends lost 6 bases at V and 4 bases at J; junction bases unmatched: 9. This CDR3 spans 15 amino acids. The CDR3 sequence: CASSHTDRGGYEQYF. The CDR3 DNA reads as TGTGCCAGCAGCCATACGGACAGGGGGGGGTACGAGCAGTACTTC.

The chain joins TRBV14 to TRBJ2-5, with 9 bases identical to TRBD2. Trimming cost V 2 bases and J 1 base; bases outside gene matches: 8. Looked up from germline, CDR1 is SGHDN and CDR2 is FVKESK. The CDR3 has 17 amino acids. The CDR3 reads CASSQSGTSPLQETQYF. The CDR3 nucleotides read TGTGCCAGCAGCCAATCCGGGACTAGCCCCCTCCAAGAGACCCAGTACTTC.

The genes are TRBV10-3 and TRBJ1-4; D unclear. The CDR3 spans 14 residues. CDR1 is ENHRY and CDR2 is SYGVKD in the germline V gene. The ends were cut back, 5 bases at V and 7 bases at J, with 14 bases in the middle. The CDR3 coding sequence is TGTGCCATCAGTAAGCAGGACCGAGGTGAAAAACTGTTTTTT. Its protein is CAISKQDRGEKLFF.

The chain is built from TRBV9 and TRBJ1-2, with a weak D call TRBD1 (5 bases). The CDR3 length is 15 residues. V was pared by 4 bases and J by 4 bases, with 17 bases between. The germline V gene encodes CDR1 SGDLS and CDR2 YYNGEE. The CDR3 loop is CASSPEQALTYGYTF. CDR3 coding DNA: TGTGCCAGCAGCCCGGAACAGGCCCTTACCTATGGCTACACCTTC. Drawing the rest from reference TRBV9 and TRBJ1-2, the complete variable domain is DSGVTQTPKHLITATGQRVTLRCSPRSGDLSVYWYQQSLDQGLQFLIQYYNGEERAKGNILERFSAQQFPDLHSELNLSSLELGDSALYFCASSPEQALTYGYTFGSGTRLTVV.

The chain has TRBV12-3 or TRBV12-4 and TRBJ2-5, with 7 bases that match TRBD2. The CDR3 is 15 residues long. Losses at the gene ends were 6 bases for V and 7 bases for J; bases not matched to a gene: 14. CDR3 sequence (DNA): TGTGCCAGCAGCGAGAGTCGTACTAGCGTGGGGACCCAGTACTTC. Amino acids: CASSESRTSVGTQYF.

V is TRBV7-2 and J is TRBJ1-5; D gene ambiguous. CDR1 and CDR2 (germline): SGHTA, FQGNSA. The germline V and J ends were trimmed by 5 bases and 8 bases, with 13 bases remaining between them. The CDR3 spans 13 residues. The CDR3 loop is CASSKTGSEPQHF. The CDR3 DNA is TGTGCCAGCAGCAAGACCGGGTCAGAGCCCCAGCATTTT. The full variable domain, in which reference TRBV7-2 and TRBJ1-5 provide the parts outside the CDR3, is GAGVSQSPSNKVTEKGKDVELRCDPISGHTALYWYRQSLGQGLEFLIYFQGNSAPDKSGLPSDRFSAERTGGSVSTLTIQRTQQEDSAVYLCASSKTGSEPQHFGDGTRLSIL.